This section outlines one T cell receptor beta chain sequence together with its context. Antigen unknown. The data were obtained in a study of chemoradiotherapy in HPV16-positive cancers. General observations from the study: During treatment, candidate HPV-specific clones and E7-related motifs expanded in tumor. Better recurrence-free survival went with HPV-responsive T-cell expansion in HPV16-positive patients.

Profiling relied on immunoSEQ multiplex PCR, and the TCRdb table lists in-frame clones only, not all of them. The sample has about 4,400 clones; around 70% are singletons. V was shortened by 7 bases and J by 5 bases, with 21 bases between the two germline ends. From germline, CDR1 is SGHRS and CDR2 YFSETQ. There are 15 residues in the CDR3. The source was tumor tissue, collected from a patient who underwent chemoradiotherapy. This rearrangement joins TRBV5-1 to TRBJ1-2; D perhaps matches TRBD1 (6 bases). The source of this sequence is a human donor with HPV-associated anogenital cancer. CDR3 in amino acids: CASARVLQGGYGYTF. In nucleotides, the CDR3 is TGCGCCAGCGCAAGGGTGCTACAGGGTGGTTATGGCTACACCTTC.